A selection of T cell receptor beta chains follows, all from one sample in a study of blood T cell repertoires in COVID-19. Repertoires were generated with immunoSEQ multiplex PCR, while TCRdb's copy carries only in-frame clones and drops some. This table holds around 260,000 clones, 88% found once. Sequences were obtained from peripheral blood. Every receptor here comes from a man aged 55-75 years who had recovered from COVID-19. CDR3s include the opening cysteine and the closing phenylalanine or tryptophan. Fields, in order: D gene, V gene, clone size, J gene, CDR3 protein, CDR3 DNA. D genes are given only for firm matches. Rows may omit the clone size; those that give it use once, few, many or a size class.

>TRBD2|TRBV5-1|-|TRBJ2-5
CASSSRTSGGPETQYF
TGCGCCAGCAGCTCCCGGACTAGCGGGGGGCCGGAGACCCAGTACTTC
>-|TRBV29-1|once|TRBJ1-1
CSVADTLLNGAFF
TGCAGCGTTGCGGATACCCTACTAAATGGAGCTTTCTTT
>TRBD1|TRBV7-9|-|TRBJ2-2
CASSLLDRAGELFF
TGTGCCAGCAGCTTGCTGGACAGGGCCGGGGAGCTGTTTTTT
>-|TRBV9|-|TRBJ1-1
CASSVDRVDTEAFF
TGTGCCAGCAGCGTAGACAGGGTTGACACTGAAGCTTTCTTT
>TRBD1|TRBV19|-|TRBJ2-2
CASKERQGPGELFF
TGTGCCAGTAAGGAGAGACAGGGGCCCGGGGAGCTGTTTTTT
>TRBD2|TRBV29-1|-|TRBJ2-7
CSFLSGGAYEQYF
TGCAGCTTTCTGAGCGGGGGGGCCTACGAGCAGTACTTC
>TRBD2|TRBV3-1/TRBV3-2|-|TRBJ2-5
CASSPERGGPETQYF
TGTGCCAGCAGCCCCGAGCGGGGGGGTCCAGAGACCCAGTACTTC
>TRBD1|TRBV7-3|-|TRBJ2-2
CASSPRGRANTGELFF
TGTGCCAGCAGCCCAAGGGGGCGGGCGAACACCGGGGAGCTGTTTTTT
>TRBD2|TRBV6-6|-|TRBJ2-2
CASSLTRTSQNTGELFF
TGTGCCAGCAGTCTCACACGGACTAGCCAGAACACCGGGGAGCTGTTTTTT
>-|TRBV27|-|TRBJ1-6
CASSKGQPNSPLHF
TGTGCCAGCAGTAAGGGACAACCTAATTCACCCCTCCACTTT
>-|TRBV3-1/TRBV3-2|-|TRBJ2-7
CASSQDAGPSYEQYF
TGTGCCAGCAGCCAAGATGCAGGGCCCTCCTACGAGCAGTACTTC
>-|TRBV6-5|-|TRBJ1-6
CASSRRALDNSPLHF
TGTGCCAGCAGTCGGAGGGCCTTAGATAATTCACCCCTCCACTTT
>TRBD1|TRBV4-2|-|TRBJ2-3
CASSQSGGDTDTQYF
TGTGCCAGCAGCCAATCAGGGGGTGACACAGATACGCAGTATTTT
>TRBD2|TRBV6-2/TRBV6-3|once|TRBJ2-7
CASSHRGGRYEQYF
TGTGCCAGCAGCCACCGCGGGGGGCGGTACGAGCAGTACTTC
>-|TRBV18|-|TRBJ2-7
CASSRDRQGLYEQYF
TGTGCCAGCTCACGCGATAGACAGGGACTCTACGAGCAGTACTTC
>TRBD2|TRBV6-5|-|TRBJ2-3
CASRLSGSTDTQYF
TGTGCCAGCAGGCTTAGCGGGAGCACAGATACGCAGTATTTT
>TRBD1|TRBV11-2|-|TRBJ2-7
CASSLVTGVVFYEQYF
TGTGCCAGCAGCTTAGTAACAGGGGTAGTATTCTACGAGCAGTACTTC
>-|TRBV15|-|TRBJ2-1
CATSISPYDNEQFF
TGTGCCACCAGCATATCCCCCTACGACAATGAGCAGTTCTTC
>-|TRBV9|-|TRBJ2-2
CASSVGGGGGGELFF
TGTGCCAGCAGCGTAGGGGGGGGCGGGGGCGGGGAGCTGTTTTTT
>TRBD1|TRBV11-3|-|TRBJ2-7
CASSGGQGYEQYF
TGTGCCAGCAGCGGGGGACAGGGGTACGAGCAGTACTTC
>-|TRBV21-1|-|TRBJ1-3
CASSIDGRGGSSGNTIYF
TGTGCCAGCAGCATAGATGGACGGGGTGGAAGCTCTGGAAACACCATATATTTT
>-|TRBV7-9|once|TRBJ1-2
CASSLAWAQGGGYTF
TGTGCCAGCAGCTTAGCGTGGGCACAGGGTGGGGGCTACACCTTC
>TRBD1|TRBV6-6|-|TRBJ2-6
CASSPRDRNSGANVLTF
TGTGCCAGCAGTCCCCGGGACAGGAACTCTGGGGCCAACGTCCTGACTTTC
>-|TRBV5-1|-|TRBJ1-3
CASSLVTGSHTGNTIYF
TGCGCCAGCAGCTTGGTTACAGGGTCGCATACTGGAAACACCATATATTTT
>-|TRBV19|-|TRBJ1-3
CASKAGNTIYF
TGTGCCAGTAAAGCGGGAAACACCATATATTTT
>TRBD1|TRBV18|-|TRBJ2-5
CASSPGQGASTQYF
TGTGCCAGCTCACCAGGCCAGGGGGCCTCGACCCAGTACTTC
>TRBD2|TRBV14|-|TRBJ2-5
CASSRGGAGEETQYF
TGTGCCAGCAGCCGCGGTGGGGCGGGGGAAGAGACCCAGTACTTC
>-|TRBV6-6|-|TRBJ1-2
CASSYSEGKASF
TGTGCCAGCAGTTACTCGGAGGGGAAAGCCTCCTTC
>TRBD1|TRBV15|-|TRBJ1-1
CATSHIQGGNTEAFF
TGTGCCACCAGCCACATACAGGGGGGGAACACTGAAGCTTTCTTT
>TRBD2|TRBV19|few|TRBJ2-2
CASSPGAGGPGDTGELFF
TGTGCCAGTAGCCCCGGAGCGGGGGGGCCGGGTGACACCGGGGAGCTGTTTTTT
>TRBD1|TRBV19|-|TRBJ1-6
CASSDRDRGREVHF
TGTGCCAGTAGTGACCGGGACAGGGGCCGTGAGGTCCACTTT
>-|TRBV29-1|once|TRBJ1-1
CSVAPGGVNTEAFF
TGCAGCGTTGCCCCAGGAGGGGTGAACACTGAAGCTTTCTTT
>-|TRBV5-1|-|TRBJ2-7
CASSYDVTGYEQYF
TGCGCCAGCAGCTATGATGTGACGGGCTACGAGCAGTACTTC
>TRBD2|TRBV30|once|TRBJ2-3
CAWSGGTTDTQYF
TGTGCCTGGAGCGGGGGGACCACAGATACGCAGTATTTT
>-|TRBV4-2|-|TRBJ2-3
CASSQKGSSEDTQYF
TGTGCCAGCAGCCAGAAGGGCTCTAGCGAAGATACGCAGTATTTT
>-|TRBV15|-|TRBJ2-7
CATSGGHQPPYEQYF
TGTGCCACCAGCGGGGGACACCAACCCCCCTACGAGCAGTACTTC
>-|TRBV24-1|-|TRBJ1-2
CATSDPGWGYTF
TGTGCCACCAGTGATCCAGGTTGGGGCTACACCTTC
>TRBD2|TRBV18|-|TRBJ2-3
CASSPLGSGGWADTQYF
TGTGCCAGCTCACCGCTTGGTAGCGGGGGGTGGGCAGATACGCAGTATTTT
>-|TRBV3-1/TRBV3-2|-|TRBJ1-3
CASTTRARGTIYF
TGTGCCAGCACGACTCGGGCCCGGGGCACCATATATTTT
>TRBD1|TRBV7-9|-|TRBJ2-1
CASNLYSGQGFFEQFF
TGTGCCAGCAACCTCTATTCAGGACAGGGGTTTTTTGAGCAGTTCTTC
>TRBD1|TRBV28|-|TRBJ1-2
CASSSGPGTGVYGYTF
TGTGCCAGCAGTAGCGGACCCGGGACAGGGGTCTATGGCTACACCTTC
>-|TRBV4-1|once|TRBJ2-3
CASSQDEVAPSTDTQYF
TGCGCCAGCAGCCAAGATGAGGTTGCACCTAGCACAGATACGCAGTATTTT
>-|TRBV6-5|-|TRBJ1-2
CASSYSFMRGYTF
TGTGCCAGCAGTTACTCGTTTATGCGGGGCTACACCTTC
>TRBD1|TRBV5-4|-|TRBJ1-2
CASSLNSGTGTNYGYTF
TGTGCCAGCAGCCTGAACTCCGGGACAGGGACGAACTATGGCTACACCTTC
>TRBD2|TRBV10-3|-|TRBJ2-3
CAISDGGGPKTQYF
TGTGCCATCAGTGACGGGGGAGGGCCCAAGACGCAGTATTTT
>-|TRBV19|-|TRBJ2-3
CASSKRENTDTQYF
TGTGCCAGTAGTAAACGGGAGAACACAGATACGCAGTATTTT
>-|TRBV18|-|TRBJ2-6
CASSGPIGAGANVLTF
TGTGCCAGCTCTGGCCCGATCGGGGCTGGGGCCAACGTCCTGACTTTC
>TRBD1|TRBV7-6|few|TRBJ2-7
CASSQSGQGTLYEQYF
TGTGCCAGCAGCCAATCGGGACAGGGGACCCTCTACGAGCAGTACTTC
>TRBD1|TRBV19|-|TRBJ1-2
CASTLRTGFGYTF
TGTGCCAGTACCCTCCGGACAGGGTTTGGCTACACCTTC
>-|TRBV15|-|TRBJ1-3
CATSRVRSSGNTIYF
TGTGCCACCAGCAGAGTTAGAAGCTCTGGAAACACCATATATTTT
>-|TRBV18|-|TRBJ2-7
CASSPRQSSYEQYF
TGTGCCAGCTCACCTCGACAATCCTCCTACGAGCAGTACTTC
>TRBD2|TRBV6-5|-|TRBJ2-7
CASRSSGGVRLEQYF
TGTGCCAGCAGGAGTAGCGGGGGGGTCCGGCTCGAGCAGTACTTC
>-|TRBV6-5|-|TRBJ2-3
CASRLRVADTQYF
TGTGCCAGCAGGCTCAGGGTTGCAGATACGCAGTATTTT
>-|TRBV11-3|-|TRBJ1-1
CASRQGHSSEAFF
TGTGCCAGCAGACAGGGACATAGTTCTGAAGCTTTCTTT
>TRBD2|TRBV6-5|-|TRBJ2-7
CASSYSGLAQYEQYF
TGTGCCAGCAGTTACTCGGGACTAGCTCAATACGAGCAGTACTTC